Given below is one T cell receptor (beta chain) in context. What it recognizes is unknown. This sample was taken from a study of blood T cells in healthy people across ages. Study outcomes and limitations: Significant beta diversity loss was already apparent by age approximately 36, declining roughly linearly.

Trimming stripped 3 bases from V and 8 bases from J, with 10 bases between. The CDR3 has 12 amino acids. Every donor provided 9.5 to 10 milliliters of peripheral blood. Then a second PCR, running about 6 to 11 cycles, was carried out with a sample-barcoded 5' primer and a J-beta primer mix. Through a template-switch adaptor with 12 random nucleotides, each cDNA molecule received a tag. TCRdb fed the 5' RACE reads into MiXCR, producing one record per CDR3 protein. The sample consists of over a million distinct CDR3 sequences, roughly 24% of them appearing once. This sample also appeared in a second study, on T cells of mothers and their children. This second study notes: Sequencing returned over 9 million TCR beta CDR3 reads per mother and around 3 million per child.

The source is a girl aged 2 to 10 in good health. The sequenced material came from blood. The chain joins TRBV12-3 or TRBV12-4 to TRBJ1-1; D is perhaps TRBD1 (5 bases). CDR3 coding DNA: TGTGCCAGCAGTTTTAATCCAGGGGAAGCTTTCTTT. Translated: CASSFNPGEAFF.